The T cell receptor beta chain described here comes from a study of OX40 agonist ivuxolimab in advanced cancers. With regard to this clone: The junction differs from germline at one of its ends, possibly a read error.

Some clones are missing from TCRdb's copy, which holds only in-frame ones; the method was immunoSEQ multiplex PCR. The data show 85,000 to 100,000 clones, approximately 90% seen once. This CDR3 contains 17 residues. From germline, CDR1 is SGHRS and CDR2 YFSETQ. Sequenced material: CD4+ or CD8+ T cells sorted from blood, taken in a trial of the OX40 agonist ivuxolimab. The sequence was obtained from an adult with an advanced solid tumor such as melanoma, head and neck, liver or kidney cancer. The V and J genes are TRBV5-1 and TRBJ2-7; TRBD2 aligns across 8 bases. The DNA of the CDR3 is TGCGCCAGCAGTTTGGGCGGGGGGCCGATTGGGGTCTACGAGCAGTACTTC. Translated, it gives CASSLGGGPIGVYEQYF.